Shown below are 13 T cell receptor beta chains from a single sample sequenced in a study of blood T cells in healthy people across ages. The use of a sample-barcoded 5' primer and a J-beta primer mix characterized a second PCR of 7 to 11 cycles. MiXCR, applied by TCRdb to the 5' RACE reads, yields one record per CDR3 protein. The top ten hold approximately 41% of the sample, which has 750,000 to 950,000 distinct CDR3 sequences, less than 70% seen once. The sample comprised blood. The source is a man older than 75 in good health.

The genes are TRBV7-8 and TRBJ2-7; TRBD2 aligns across 9 bases. Per the germline V gene, CDR1 is SGHVS and CDR2 is FQNEAQ. With 1 base clipped from V and 9 bases from J, the junction kept 7 bases outside the gene matches. The CDR3 totals 14 residues. CDR3 in amino acids: CASSLDLASGTQYF. The CDR3 DNA reads TGTGCCAGCAGCTTAGATTTGGCTAGCGGGACGCAGTACTTC.

The rearrangement uses TRBV4-2 and TRBJ2-3, with TRBD2 identical over 7 bases. Germline CDR1 and CDR2: LGHNA and YNFKEQ. V gave up 0 bases and J gave up 2 bases; unmatched junction bases: 14. The CDR3 runs 19 residues. DNA of the CDR3: TGTGCCAGCAGCCAAGAAGATAGCTCTACGGCGGGAGTCACAGATACGCAGTATTTT. Translated: CASSQEDSSTAGVTDTQYF.

The genes are TRBV12-3 or TRBV12-4 and TRBJ1-2, with D possibly matching TRBD1 (5 bases). The CDR3 totals 13 residues. V gave up 5 bases and J gave up 4 bases, with 11 bases separating them. CDR3 DNA sequence: TGTGCCAGCAGTCCCCCGGGGGGCTATGGCTACACCTTC. Protein: CASSPPGGYGYTF.

The table lists this clonotype with a few counts. The V gene is TRBV2, the J gene TRBJ2-7; TRBD2 matches 7 bases. The CDR3 extends over 16 amino acids. J was trimmed by 2 bases and V by 6 bases; bases with no gene match: 13. CDR1 is SNHLY, CDR2 FYNNEI, per germline. Here the CDR3 DNA reads TGTGCCAGCAGCCTCTTGGCTAGCGGAGGGACCTACGAGCAGTACTTC. As protein: CASSLLASGGTYEQYF.

The chain links TRBV27 to TRBJ2-3, with TRBD2 matching over 7 bases. V lost 5 bases, J lost 7 bases, and 9 bases stayed unmatched. This CDR3 has 14 amino acids. Germline V gene sequence: CDR1 MNHEY, CDR2 SMNVEV (reference sequence). In nucleotides, the CDR3 is TGTGCCAGCAGTCCCCGGGAGGTTTGGAATACGCAGTATTTT. It translates to CASSPREVWNTQYF.

The CDR3 region has the DNA TGTGCCAGCAGTGAAAGGGGGTCCCAGTACTTC. It specifies CASSERGSQYF. J is TRBJ2-7 and V is TRBV6-1, with D perhaps TRBD1 (6 bases). The V and J ends lost 2 bases and 10 bases respectively, with 9 bases between them. The CDR3 totals 11 residues. Germline V gene lookup returns CDR1 MNHNS and CDR2 SASEGT.

The V gene is TRBV6-1, the J gene TRBJ1-2; a possible D gene is TRBD1 (6 bases). Per the germline V gene, CDR1 is MNHNS and CDR2 is SASEGT. The CDR3 loop spans 14 amino acids. The V gene lost 0 bases and the J gene lost 5 bases, with 10 bases spanning the gap. The CDR3 region is CASSEAGGQYGYTF. In nucleotides, the CDR3 is TGTGCCAGCAGTGAAGCGGGGGGGCAGTATGGCTACACCTTC.

This chain links TRBV29-1 with TRBJ2-5, with a possible D match to TRBD1 (5 bases). Germline loops: CDR1 SQVTM, CDR2 ANQGSEA. The CDR3 spans 12 residues. Trimming took 6 bases from V and 1 from J, leaving 9 bases between them. CDR3 in amino acids: CSVLDTQETQYF. The DNA for the CDR3 is TGCAGCGTCTTGGACACCCAAGAGACCCAGTACTTC.

The chain couples TRBV2 to TRBJ1-6; D gene unclear. Germline V gives CDR1 SNHLY, CDR2 FYNNEI. Trimming cost V 4 bases and J 5 bases, with 6 bases left between them. This CDR3 region has 13 residues. The CDR3 region is CASSADHNSPLHF. Here the CDR3 DNA reads TGTGCCAGCAGTGCAGACCATAATTCACCCCTCCACTTT.

As to this clonotype: An end of the junction differs from the germline gene, which may be a read error. V is TRBV7-3 and J is TRBJ1-5, with 8 positions matching TRBD1. From germline, CDR1 is SGHTA and CDR2 FQGTGA. The CDR3 length is 14 residues. The CDR3 DNA is TGTGCCAGCAGCCGCTTGACAGGGGACGAGCCCCGGCATTTT. Translated: CASSRLTGDEPRHF.

This sequence joins TRBV4-1 and TRBJ2-1; perhaps TRBD2 as D (5 bases). V gave up 6 bases and J gave up 8 bases, with 14 bases separating them. The V gene's germline CDR1 is MGHRA and CDR2 YSYEKL. CDR3 size: 13 residues. CDR3 coding DNA: TGCGCCAGCAGAACGTCCCCCGGGGATGAGCAGTTCTTC. Its protein product is CASRTSPGDEQFF.

V gene TRBV20-1 combines with J gene TRBJ2-7, with D perhaps matching TRBD1 (7 bases). The CDR3 sequence is 17 residues long. The germline gives CDR1 DFQATT, CDR2 SNEGSKA (reference sequence). Trimming removed 5 bases at V and 2 bases at J, with 25 bases between. The CDR3 coding sequence is TGCAGTGCTCGGGGACAGACCAAACGCGGGGATACCTACGAGCAGTACTTC. It encodes CSARGQTKRGDTYEQYF.

This chain connects TRBV19 to TRBJ2-7; 7 bases fit TRBD1. V lost 5 bases, J lost 0 bases, and 7 bases stayed unmatched. CDR1 LNHDA and CDR2 SQIVND come from the germline V gene (reference sequence). This CDR3 spans 15 amino acids. The CDR3 here is CASSPTRQGSYEQYF. The CDR3 DNA is TGTGCCAGTAGTCCTACTCGACAGGGCTCCTACGAGCAGTACTTC.